Following are 24 T cell receptor beta chains from one sample sequenced in a study of T cell changes during pregnancy in multiple sclerosis (dated 2019 in TCRdb). The method was the immunoSEQ multiplex PCR assay. TCRdb carries this immuneACCESS record with in-frame sequences only. Its versions omit some clonotypes, under half of them owing to an unresolved V gene in the studies checked, with the rest unexplained. The sample table holds approximately 70,000 clones, of which around 90% were seen once. Of the sample, approximately 2.5% falls within the top ten clones. This sample comprised peripheral blood, obtained in the first trimester of pregnancy. The receptor set was obtained from a female donor with multiple sclerosis, enrolled in a pregnancy study.

The chain combines TRBV28 with TRBJ1-1; D is unclear. The CDR3 extends over 16 amino acids. Germline V lookup: CDR1 MDHEN, CDR2 SYDVKM. Trimming removed 3 bases at V and 0 bases at J, with 14 bases between. CDR3 nucleotides: TGTGCCAGCAGTTTGGCGAGGGAGACGATGAACACTGAAGCTTTCTTT. This encodes CASSLARETMNTEAFF.

This clone was seen a handful of times. The gene calls are TRBV28 and TRBJ1-1, with a possible D match to TRBD1 (6 bases). V was pared by 7 bases and J by 5 bases, with 11 bases between. Germline V gene sequence: CDR1 MDHEN, CDR2 SYDVKM. The CDR3 is 12 amino acids. The CDR3 loop reads CASTDRWTEAFF. CDR3 DNA sequence: TGTGCCAGCACGGACAGATGGACTGAAGCTTTCTTT.

This chain uses TRBV9 with TRBJ2-3, with TRBD2 matching 10 bases. Germline assignment: CDR1 SGDLS and CDR2 YYNGEE. The CDR3 has 16 residues. Trimming at V came to 3 bases and at J to 4 bases, leaving 8 bases not matched to a gene. In DNA form, the CDR3 reads TGTGCCAGCAGCGGGACTAGCGGCCGACGAGCAGATACGCAGTATTTT. Protein: CASSGTSGRRADTQYF.

V usage is TRBV6-1 and J usage is TRBJ2-1; the D gene is possibly TRBD1 (6 bases). Per germline, CDR1 MNHNS and CDR2 SASEGT. This CDR3 is built from 16 residues. The V and J ends lost 0 bases and 7 bases respectively, with 16 bases between them. CDR3 in amino acids: CASSEAPYRDGNEQFF. The CDR3 DNA sequence: TGTGCCAGCAGTGAAGCCCCTTACAGGGACGGGAATGAGCAGTTCTTC.

CDR3 amino acids: CASSPLKQRPPLAEAGEQYF. The CDR3 DNA reads as TGTGCCAGCAGTCCCTTAAAACAGAGACCCCCTTTAGCGGAGGCGGGGGAGCAGTACTTC. This chain links TRBV27 with TRBJ2-7; TRBD2 might be the D (6 bases). Deletions cut 5 bases from V and 7 bases from J, with 36 bases between. Germline values: CDR1 MNHEY, CDR2 SMNVEV (reference sequence). The CDR3 is 20 residues long.

In nucleotides, the CDR3 is TGTGCCATCAGTGAGGGGGGGACAGGGGGGCACAATGAGCAGTTCTTC. The encoded protein is CAISEGGTGGHNEQFF. V and J are TRBV10-3 and TRBJ2-1, with TRBD1 matching 11 bases. CDR1 and CDR2 (germline): ENHRY, SYGVKD. This CDR3 comprises 16 residues. The ends lost 2 bases at V and 5 bases at J; junction bases unmatched: 5.

The rearrangement uses TRBV19 and TRBJ2-7, with D perhaps matching TRBD1 (5 bases). From germline, CDR1 is LNHDA and CDR2 SQIVND (reference sequence). Trimming left V 7 bases short and J 7 bases short, with 11 bases between. The CDR3 totals 11 residues. As DNA, the CDR3 is TGTGCCAGTAAGGGGAACGGGGAGCAGTACTTC. It codes for CASKGNGEQYF.

The chain has TRBV7-8 and TRBJ2-7; maybe TRBD1 (5 bases). Trimming removed 6 bases at V and 4 bases at J, with 16 bases between. Germline V lookup: CDR1 SGHVS, CDR2 FQNEAQ. The CDR3 runs 14 residues. The CDR3 here is CASSSRASRYEQYF. In DNA, the CDR3 is TGTGCCAGCAGTAGCAGGGCCTCTAGATACGAGCAGTACTTC.

The CDR3 loop reads CASCIPVTYEQYF. In nucleotides, the CDR3 is TGTGCCAGCTGTATTCCAGTTACCTACGAGCAGTACTTC. This sequence joins TRBV2 and TRBJ2-7, with unresolved D. The germline V and J ends were trimmed by 8 bases and 2 bases, with 13 bases remaining between them. Germline-derived CDR1 and CDR2 are SNHLY and FYNNEI. CDR3 length: 13 residues.

V usage is TRBV7-2 and J usage is TRBJ2-3; TRBD2 agrees at 7 bases. V lost 3 bases to trimming and J lost 0 bases; unmatched junction nucleotides: 0. Germline CDR1 and CDR2: SGHTA and FQGNSA. This CDR3 has 14 amino acids. The CDR3 region is CASSFSGSTDTQYF. The CDR3 DNA sequence: TGTGCCAGCAGCTTTAGCGGGAGCACAGATACGCAGTATTTT.

The J gene is TRBJ1-2, the V gene TRBV29-1, with TRBD1 as a possible D gene (6 bases). Germline loops: CDR1 SQVTM, CDR2 ANQGSEA. V lost 4 bases and J lost 3, with 12 bases in between. There are 13 residues in the CDR3. CDR3 residues: CSVAMRQDYGYTF. As DNA, the CDR3 is TGCAGCGTTGCCATGAGACAGGACTATGGCTACACCTTC.

The chain combines TRBV5-8 with TRBJ2-1, with 16 bases lining up with TRBD2. The CDR3 is 19 amino acids. Germline V CDR1 and CDR2: SGHTS, YDEGEE. The J segment lost 9 bases and the V segment lost 2 bases, leaving 14 bases of the junction unmatched. The CDR3 sequence: CASSFTFGTSGGALFEQFF. The CDR3 DNA follows: TGTGCCAGCAGCTTTACATTCGGGACTAGCGGGGGGGCGTTGTTTGAGCAGTTCTTC.

The chain is built from TRBV9 and TRBJ2-1; 7 bases agree with TRBD2. Germline loops: CDR1 SGDLS, CDR2 YYNGEE. CDR3 length: 19 amino acids. Germline trimming cut 0 bases from V and 1 base from J; bases unmatched to any gene: 13. CDR3 DNA: TGTGCCAGCAGCGTAGTCGGACTAGGCCCGAGGGTATCCTACAATGAGCAGTTCTTC. Its translation: CASSVVGLGPRVSYNEQFF.

This clone came up once. The genes are TRBV7-9 and TRBJ1-1; TRBD1 matches 7 bases. Germline V gives CDR1 SEHNR, CDR2 FQNEAQ (reference sequence). The CDR3 length is 19 residues. Trimming at V came to 2 bases and at J to 2 bases, leaving 17 bases not matched to a gene. This CDR3 reads CASSLSVRVRDRENTEAFF. CDR3 nucleotides: TGTGCCAGCAGCTTAAGTGTTCGTGTGCGCGACAGGGAAAACACTGAAGCTTTCTTT.

J is TRBJ2-5 and V is TRBV18; the D gene is possibly TRBD1 (5 bases). V was cut by 3 bases and J by 1 base, with 9 bases left in between. This CDR3 region has 14 residues. Germline-derived CDR1 and CDR2 are KGHSH and LQKENI. Here the CDR3 reads CASSPQGAQETQYF. The CDR3 DNA sequence: TGTGCCAGCTCACCGCAGGGCGCCCAAGAGACCCAGTACTTC. The full variable domain, rest sourced from reference TRBV18 and TRBJ2-5, is NAGVMQNPRHLVRRRGQEARLRCSPMKGHSHVYWYRQLPEEGLKFMVYLQKENIIDESGMPKERFSAEFPKEGPSILRIQQVVRGDSAAYFCASSPQGAQETQYFGPGTRLLVL.

The rearrangement uses TRBV2 and TRBJ2-1, with 8 bases lining up with TRBD2. The V and J ends lost 5 bases and 13 bases, in that order; junction bases with no gene match: 10. The CDR3 length is 13 residues. CDR1 and CDR2 from the germline V gene are SNHLY and FYNNEI. This chain's CDR3 is CASSLLTGGAQFF. CDR3 bases: TGTGCCAGCAGTCTGTTGACCGGGGGGGCCCAGTTCTTC.

V gene TRBV19 combines with J gene TRBJ2-7, with TRBD1 matching 7 bases. The CDR3 runs to 15 residues. Germline CDR1 reads LNHDA; CDR2 reads SQIVND (reference sequence). Trimming at V came to 5 bases and at J to 6 bases, leaving 13 bases not matched to a gene. CDR3 protein: CASSQIRTGEGEQYF. The CDR3 bases are TGTGCCAGTAGTCAGATACGGACAGGCGAAGGCGAGCAGTACTTC.

The chain uses TRBV18 and TRBJ1-3; unclear D gene. The CDR3 length is 12 residues. Germline assignment: CDR1 KGHSH and CDR2 LQKENI. Between the trimmed V and J ends, which lost 8 bases and 0 bases, there was a span of 5 bases. The CDR3 sequence: CASLNSGNTIYF. CDR3 sequence (DNA): TGTGCCAGCCTAAACTCTGGAAACACCATATATTTT.

This chain uses TRBV7-3 with TRBJ2-2; the match to TRBD1 covers 9 bases. This CDR3 has 14 amino acids. J lost 7 bases, V lost 5 bases, and 5 bases had no gene match. Germline loops: CDR1 SGHTA, CDR2 FQGTGA. CDR3 sequence reads: CASSRDRVLGELFF. In DNA form, the CDR3 reads TGTGCCAGCAGCAGGGACAGGGTTCTCGGGGAGCTGTTTTTT.

The CDR3 here is CASSLDAGGLQETQYF. Written as DNA, the CDR3 is TGTGCCAGCAGCTTGGACGCGGGGGGACTCCAAGAGACCCAGTACTTC. This chain links TRBV5-4 with TRBJ2-5, with 8 positions matching TRBD2. After removal of 0 bases from V and 1 base from J, the junction contained 5 bases not matched to a gene. This CDR3 has 16 amino acids. Germline CDR1 reads SGHNT; CDR2 reads YYREEE (reference sequence).

This sequence joins TRBV5-1 and TRBJ2-7; D is uncertain. Germline-derived CDR1 and CDR2 are SGHRS and YFSETQ. The CDR3 contains 14 residues. The ends were cut back, 0 bases at V and 0 bases at J, with 7 bases in the middle. The CDR3: CASSLETVSYEQYF. In DNA form, the CDR3 reads TGCGCCAGCAGCTTGGAAACAGTCTCCTACGAGCAGTACTTC.

This clone was observed once. The chain joins TRBV30 to TRBJ1-3; D gene uncertain. With 0 bases removed from V and 0 bases from J, the gap between germline ends came to 3 bases. Germline CDR1 GTSNPN, CDR2 SVGIG (reference sequence). The CDR3 covers 13 residues. CDR3 sequence: CAWSVHSGNTIYF. In DNA, the CDR3 is TGTGCCTGGAGTGTACACTCTGGAAACACCATATATTTT.

This clone was detected once. The CDR3 protein is CASSSSGTGGLYTF. The CDR3 DNA reads as TGTGCCAGCAGTTCCTCCGGGACAGGGGGTCTCTACACCTTC. J is TRBJ1-2 and V is TRBV27; TRBD1 agrees at 11 bases. Germline V gene data show CDR1 as MNHEY and CDR2 as SMNVEV (reference sequence). The CDR3 sequence is 14 residues long. With 4 bases clipped from V and 10 bases from J, the junction kept 8 bases outside the gene matches.

CDR3 DNA sequence: TGTGCCAGCAGCCATCCCGGGGTAGGAGGACTGGGCTATGGCTACACCTTC. It specifies CASSHPGVGGLGYGYTF. The gene calls are TRBV14 and TRBJ1-2; no definite D call. The CDR3 extends over 17 amino acids. The germline V gene encodes CDR1 SGHDN and CDR2 FVKESK. V lost 3 bases, J lost 4 bases, and 21 bases lay in between.